One and the same sample provided the 28 T cell receptor beta chains below, sequenced in a study of blood T cell repertoires in COVID-19. TCRdb keeps only in-frame clones here, not all; method: immunoSEQ multiplex PCR. This table holds about 230,000 clones, about 84% found once. Input material: peripheral blood. The receptors were sampled from a woman older than 75 with acute or convalescent COVID-19.

This clone was recorded once. J is TRBJ2-5 and V is TRBV30, with 9 bases identical to TRBD2. Germline loops: CDR1 GTSNPN, CDR2 SVGIG (reference sequence). The CDR3 has 14 amino acids. V lost 5 bases, J lost 2 bases, and 6 bases stayed unmatched. The CDR3 here is CAWGRGRGQETQYF. The CDR3 coding sequence is TGTGCCTGGGGCCGCGGGAGGGGACAAGAGACCCAGTACTTC.

This clone came up a few times. The chain has TRBV30 and TRBJ1-1; D is perhaps TRBD1 (5 bases). CDR3 length: 16 residues. Trimming stripped 7 bases from V and 5 bases from J, with 26 bases between. Looked up from germline, CDR1 is GTSNPN and CDR2 is SVGIG (reference sequence). CDR3 sequence: CAYDHRDSGRRTEAFF. Here the CDR3 DNA reads TGTGCCTACGACCACCGGGACTCAGGAAGGAGGACTGAAGCTTTCTTT.

This clone was counted once. This chain links TRBV6-5 with TRBJ2-5, with D possibly being TRBD2 (7 bases). Germline V gene sequence: CDR1 MNHEY, CDR2 SVGAGI. The CDR3 spans 13 residues. Deletions cut 10 bases from V and 5 bases from J, with 17 bases between. This chain's CDR3 is CATLGGAGETQYF. In DNA form, the CDR3 reads TGTGCCACTCTGGGGGGGGCCGGGGAGACCCAGTACTTC.

The chain employs TRBV9 and TRBJ1-5; TRBD1 aligns across 7 bases. CDR1 is SGDLS, CDR2 YYNGEE, per germline. Germline trimming cut 0 bases from V and 9 bases from J; bases unmatched to any gene: 9. CDR3 length: 15 residues. In DNA form, the CDR3 reads TGTGCCAGCAGCGTAGGACAGGGTGAAAAGTGGCCCCAGCATTTT. This encodes CASSVGQGEKWPQHF.

The chain recombines TRBV6-5 with TRBJ2-7; a possible D gene is TRBD2 (5 bases). Trimming pared 3 bases from V and 0 bases from J, leaving 9 bases between. CDR3 length equals 14 residues. Germline values: CDR1 MNHEY, CDR2 SVGAGI. DNA for the CDR3: TGTGCCAGCAGTTATGGACTGAGCTCCTACGAGCAGTACTTC. As protein: CASSYGLSSYEQYF.

J is TRBJ1-2 and V is TRBV9; TRBD1 might be the D (5 bases). Trimming pared 6 bases from V and 5 bases from J, leaving 23 bases between. Germline loops: CDR1 SGDLS, CDR2 YYNGEE. This CDR3 contains 16 residues. The CDR3 spells CASNYGGSASLYGYTF. In DNA, the CDR3 is TGTGCCAGCAACTATGGGGGGTCTGCGTCCCTTTATGGCTACACCTTC.

The genes are TRBV29-1 and TRBJ1-2; 11 bases are shared with TRBD1. CDR1 is SQVTM and CDR2 is ANQGSEA in the germline V gene. The CDR3 runs to 13 residues. CDR3 DNA sequence: TGCACCACGGACAGGGGGCAAAACTATGGCTACACCTTC. Translated, it gives CTTDRGQNYGYTF. The variable domain in full, completed from reference TRBV29-1 and TRBJ1-2, reads SAVISQKPSRDICQRGTSLTIQCQVDSQVTMMFWYRQQPGQSLTLIATANQGSEATYESGFVIDKFPISRPNLTFSTLTVSNMSPEDSSIYLCTTDRGQNYGYTFGSGTRLTVV.

V usage is TRBV19 and J usage is TRBJ2-2; 10 bases line up with TRBD2. The CDR3 consists of 17 residues. Looked up from germline, CDR1 is LNHDA and CDR2 is SQIVND (reference sequence). The V gene end was trimmed by 8 bases and the J gene end by 1 base; junction bases not matched to a gene: 10. DNA for the CDR3: TGTGCCAGTGGTAGGACTAGCGGAGTTCTGAACACCGGGGAGCTGTTTTTT. Translating gives CASGRTSGVLNTGELFF.

V and J are TRBV28 and TRBJ2-3; 10 bases agree with TRBD2. This CDR3 contains 18 residues. Germline V lookup: CDR1 MDHEN, CDR2 SYDVKM. With 2 bases clipped from V and 1 base from J, the junction kept 9 bases outside the gene matches. CDR3 in amino acids: CASSLVSGGRAGTDTQYF. The CDR3 coding sequence is TGTGCCAGCAGTTTAGTTAGCGGGGGGAGGGCTGGCACAGATACGCAGTATTTT.

This clone has only a few counts. The chain is built from TRBV11-2 and TRBJ1-5; TRBD1 might be the D (5 bases). With 1 base removed from V and 0 bases from J, the gap between germline ends came to 13 bases. The CDR3 spans 17 residues. Germline loops: CDR1 SGHAT, CDR2 FQNNGV. CDR3 nucleotides: TGTGCCAGCAGCTTAGGCGGTTGGCAGGGTAGCAATCAGCCCCAGCATTTT. This translates into CASSLGGWQGSNQPQHF.

The genes are TRBV19 and TRBJ1-2; no clear D. The CDR3 spans 12 residues. Germline V gene sequence: CDR1 LNHDA, CDR2 SQIVND (reference sequence). With 7 bases removed from V and 4 bases from J, the gap between germline ends came to 10 bases. CDR3 in amino acids: CASTTSFYGYTF. As DNA, the CDR3 is TGTGCCAGTACAACCAGTTTCTATGGCTACACCTTC.

The chain recombines TRBV9 with TRBJ1-2; no reliable D call. Per germline, CDR1 SGDLS and CDR2 YYNGEE. There are 15 residues in the CDR3. V was pared by 0 bases and J by 0 bases, with 9 bases between. The CDR3 loop is CASSVEIEPNYGYTF. The CDR3 DNA sequence: TGTGCCAGCAGCGTAGAGATAGAGCCTAACTATGGCTACACCTTC.

The chain employs TRBV14 and TRBJ2-2; TRBD2 might be the D (6 bases). V lost 1 base and J 4 bases, leaving 19 bases between the germline ends. CDR1 is SGHDN, CDR2 FVKESK, per germline. The CDR3 spans 18 residues. CDR3 nucleotides: TGTGCCAGCAGCCAAGGGTGGCGCGGGGTGCTGGGCACCGGGGAGCTGTTTTTT. This sequence encodes CASSQGWRGVLGTGELFF. Using reference TRBV14 and TRBJ2-2 for the parts outside the CDR3, the full variable domain is EAGVTQFPSHSVIEKGQTVTLRCDPISGHDNLYWYRRVMGKEIKFLLHFVKESKQDESGMPNNRFLAERTGGTYSTLKVQPAELEDSGVYFCASSQGWRGVLGTGELFFGEGSRLTVL.

The V gene is TRBV15, the J gene TRBJ1-3; 7 nucleotides align to TRBD1. CDR1 and CDR2 from the germline V gene are LNHNV and YYDKDF (reference sequence). This CDR3 region has 16 residues. Unmatched junction bases numbered 2, after V lost 0 bases and J lost 0 bases. CDR3 region: CATSRDQGGSGNTIYF. CDR3 DNA: TGTGCCACCAGCAGAGATCAGGGGGGCTCTGGAAACACCATATATTTT.

The chain is built from TRBV5-1 and TRBJ2-2; 8 nucleotides align to TRBD1. Looked up from germline, CDR1 is SGHRS and CDR2 is YFSETQ. This CDR3 is 15 amino acids long. V shed 4 bases and J 2 bases; nucleotides not matched to a gene: 4. CDR3 in DNA: TGCGCCAGCAGCGTGGACAGGGCTAACACCGGGGAGCTGTTTTTT. Protein sequence: CASSVDRANTGELFF.

The CDR3 here is CASSLVHPSNTGELFF. The CDR3, as DNA: TGTGCCAGCAGCTTAGTACACCCTTCGAACACCGGGGAGCTGTTTTTT. The V and J genes are TRBV7-3 and TRBJ2-2; D is uncertain. Deletions cut 2 bases from V and 0 bases from J, with 10 bases between. This CDR3 comprises 16 residues. Per germline, CDR1 SGHTA and CDR2 FQGTGA. Supplemented by reference TRBV7-3 and TRBJ2-2, the full variable domain reads GAGVSQTPSNKVTEKGKYVELRCDPISGHTALYWYRQSLGQGPEFLIYFQGTGAADDSGLPNDRFFAVRPEGSVSTLKIQRTERGDSAVYLCASSLVHPSNTGELFFGEGSRLTVL.

This clone was found once. V is TRBV28 and J is TRBJ1-4, with a possible D match to TRBD1 (6 bases). Trimming took 6 bases from V and 3 from J, leaving 17 bases between them. The CDR3 covers 16 residues. Germline CDR1 and CDR2: MDHEN and SYDVKM. DNA of the CDR3: TGTGCCAGCAGCAAGCCACAGGGAGCGGCTAATGAAAAACTGTTTTTT. It yields the protein CASSKPQGAANEKLFF.

This clone has only one observation. The gene calls are TRBV18 and TRBJ2-2; 8 positions match TRBD2. V lost 3 bases and J lost 1; bases outside the gene matches: 4. Germline V lookup: CDR1 KGHSH, CDR2 LQKENI. This CDR3 contains 16 residues. The CDR3 bases are TGTGCCAGCTCACCCCTTCTAGCGGGGAACACCGGGGAGCTGTTTTTT. Protein sequence: CASSPLLAGNTGELFF.

J is TRBJ1-2 and V is TRBV5-1; a possible D gene is TRBD1 (6 bases). Per germline, CDR1 SGHRS and CDR2 YFSETQ. CDR3 length equals 14 residues. The V end lost 4 bases, the J end lost 4 bases, and 14 bases lay between the germline ends. The CDR3 loop is CASSPEGGPYGYTF. For the CDR3, the DNA is TGCGCCAGCAGCCCTGAGGGGGGGCCCTATGGCTACACCTTC.

This chain connects TRBV7-2 to TRBJ1-5; D gene uncertain. CDR1 and CDR2 from the germline V gene are SGHTA and FQGNSA. The CDR3 loop spans 16 amino acids. Between the trimmed V and J ends, which lost 5 bases and 1 base, there was a span of 15 bases. The CDR3: CASSPRDSGSNQPQHF. CDR3 nucleotide sequence: TGTGCCAGCAGCCCGAGGGATAGTGGGAGCAATCAGCCCCAGCATTTT.

The genes are TRBV25-1 and TRBJ2-7; D not resolved. This CDR3 is built from 15 residues. Trimming took 3 bases from V and 2 from J, leaving 14 bases between them. The germline CDR1 and CDR2 sequences are MGHDK and SYGVNS. CDR3 bases: TGTGCCAGCAGTGATCGGTTCCAGGCCACCTACGAGCAGTACTTC. Protein sequence: CASSDRFQATYEQYF.

The V gene is TRBV5-6, the J gene TRBJ2-5, with TRBD2 identical over 7 bases. The CDR3 is 15 residues long. Per the germline V gene, CDR1 is SGHDT and CDR2 is YYEEEE. Losses at the gene ends were 4 bases for V and 5 bases for J; bases not matched to a gene: 11. This CDR3 is CASSRGLGEGETQYF. In nucleotides, the CDR3 is TGTGCCAGCAGCCGGGGACTGGGGGAGGGGGAGACCCAGTACTTC.

The J gene is TRBJ2-7, the V gene TRBV5-1; no clear D gene. Germline values: CDR1 SGHRS, CDR2 YFSETQ. CDR3 length: 14 residues. With 2 bases removed from V and 5 bases from J, the gap between germline ends came to 14 bases. The chain's CDR3 is CASSFWQVGHEQYF. The CDR3 bases are TGCGCCAGCAGCTTTTGGCAGGTAGGTCACGAGCAGTACTTC.

The rearrangement uses TRBV3-1 (or the pseudogene TRBV3-2) and TRBJ2-5; 11 nucleotides line up with TRBD2. CDR1 is LGHDT and CDR2 is YNNKEL in the germline V gene (reference sequence). The V gene end was trimmed by 4 bases and the J gene end by 5 bases; junction bases not matched to a gene: 9. The CDR3 covers 16 residues. The CDR3 coding sequence is TGTGCCAGCAGCCCCCGGGCACTAGCGGGAGTTGAGACCCAGTACTTC. Its translation is CASSPRALAGVETQYF.

This clone was seen only once. This rearrangement joins TRBV6-5 to TRBJ2-4; the D gene is possibly TRBD2 (5 bases). Germline loops: CDR1 MNHEY, CDR2 SVGAGI. The CDR3 loop spans 16 amino acids. Trimming cost V 0 bases and J 1 base, with 10 bases left between them. CDR3 in amino acids: CASSYSEARAKNIQYF. The CDR3 DNA sequence: TGTGCCAGCAGTTACTCGGAGGCAAGGGCCAAAAACATTCAGTACTTC.

This chain joins TRBV5-1 and TRBJ1-2; D unresolved. The V gene lost 5 bases and the J gene lost 2 bases, with 13 bases spanning the gap. The germline V gene has CDR1 SGHRS and CDR2 YFSETQ. The length of the CDR3 is 14 residues. The CDR3 DNA reads as TGCGCCAGCAGAACCGGAGGCAGAAACTATGGCTACACCTTC. It encodes CASRTGGRNYGYTF.

This chain links TRBV18 with TRBJ1-1; 8 bases line up with TRBD1. V was pared by 6 bases and J by 6 bases, with 9 bases of the junction left unmatched. The CDR3 covers 14 residues. Per germline, CDR1 KGHSH and CDR2 LQKENI. In DNA form, the CDR3 reads TGTGCCAGCTCCCTCGACAGGGGAGGTGCTGAAGCTTTCTTT. This sequence encodes CASSLDRGGAEAFF. The full variable domain, with the rest looked up from reference TRBV18 and TRBJ1-1, is NAGVMQNPRHLVRRRGQEARLRCSPMKGHSHVYWYRQLPEEGLKFMVYLQKENIIDESGMPKERFSAEFPKEGPSILRIQQVVRGDSAAYFCASSLDRGGAEAFFGQGTRLTVV.

V and J are TRBV16 and TRBJ1-4; no reliable D call. V lost 0 bases and J lost 2, with 7 bases in between. There are 15 residues in the CDR3. Germline-derived CDR1 and CDR2 are KGHSY and FQNENV. The CDR3 DNA reads as TGTGCCAGCAGCCAATCAACAGTCACTAATGAAAAACTGTTTTTT. Residues: CASSQSTVTNEKLFF.